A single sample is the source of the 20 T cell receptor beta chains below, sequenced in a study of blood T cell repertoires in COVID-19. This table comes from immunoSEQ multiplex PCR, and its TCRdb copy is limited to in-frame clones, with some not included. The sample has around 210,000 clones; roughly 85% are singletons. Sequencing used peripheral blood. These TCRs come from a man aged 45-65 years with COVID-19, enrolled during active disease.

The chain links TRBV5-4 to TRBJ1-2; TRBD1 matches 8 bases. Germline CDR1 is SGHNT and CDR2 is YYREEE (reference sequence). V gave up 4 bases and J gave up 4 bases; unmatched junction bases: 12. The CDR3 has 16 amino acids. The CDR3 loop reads CASSDGLTGDLYGYTF. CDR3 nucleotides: TGTGCCAGCAGCGATGGACTGACAGGGGACCTCTATGGCTACACCTTC.

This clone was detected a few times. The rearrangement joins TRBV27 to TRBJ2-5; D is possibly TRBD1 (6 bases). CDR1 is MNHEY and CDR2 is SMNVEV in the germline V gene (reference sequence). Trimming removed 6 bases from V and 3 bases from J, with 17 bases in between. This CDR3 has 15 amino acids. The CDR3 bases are TGTGCCAGCAGCATAAATACCGGGACAAAAGAGACCCAGTACTTC. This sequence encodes CASSINTGTKETQYF.

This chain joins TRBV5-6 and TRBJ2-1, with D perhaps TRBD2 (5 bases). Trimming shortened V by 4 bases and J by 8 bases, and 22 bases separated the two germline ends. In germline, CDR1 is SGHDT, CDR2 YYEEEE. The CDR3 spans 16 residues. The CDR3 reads CASSPEALPGSDEQFF. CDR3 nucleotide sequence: TGTGCCAGCAGCCCGGAGGCCCTTCCTGGGAGCGATGAGCAGTTCTTC.

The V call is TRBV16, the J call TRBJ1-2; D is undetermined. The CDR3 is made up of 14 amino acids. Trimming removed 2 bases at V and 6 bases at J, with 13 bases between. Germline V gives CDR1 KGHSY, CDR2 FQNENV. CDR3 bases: TGTGCCAGCAGCCAAACCCCGACTTTAGATGGCTACACCTTC. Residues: CASSQTPTLDGYTF.

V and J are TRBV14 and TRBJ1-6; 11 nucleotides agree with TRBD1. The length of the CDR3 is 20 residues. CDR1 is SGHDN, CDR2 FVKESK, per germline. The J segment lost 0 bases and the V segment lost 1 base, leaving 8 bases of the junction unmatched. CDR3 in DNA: TGTGCCAGCAGCCAAGTGGGTATGGGACAGGGGGGCTCCTATAATTCACCCCTCCACTTT. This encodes CASSQVGMGQGGSYNSPLHF.

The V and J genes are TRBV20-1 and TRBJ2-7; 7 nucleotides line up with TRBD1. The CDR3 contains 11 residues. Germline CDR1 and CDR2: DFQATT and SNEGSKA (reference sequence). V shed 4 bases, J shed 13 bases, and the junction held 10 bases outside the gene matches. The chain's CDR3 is CSAKTGNRHYF. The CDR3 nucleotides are TGCAGTGCTAAGACAGGGAACAGGCATTACTTC.

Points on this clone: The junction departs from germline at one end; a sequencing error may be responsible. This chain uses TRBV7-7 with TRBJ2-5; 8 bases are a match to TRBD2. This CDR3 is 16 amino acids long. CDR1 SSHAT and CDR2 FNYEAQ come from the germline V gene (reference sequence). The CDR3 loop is CASSQHPGLATETQYF. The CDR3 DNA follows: TGTGCTAGCAGCCAACACCCTGGACTAGCTACAGAGACCCAGTACTTC. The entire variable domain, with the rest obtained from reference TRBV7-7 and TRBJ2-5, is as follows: GAGVSQSPRYKVTKRGQDVTLRCDPISSHATLYWYQQALGQGPEFLTYFNYEAQPDKSGLPSDRFSAERPEGSISTLTIQRTEQRDSAMYRCASSQHPGLATETQYFGPGTRLLVL.

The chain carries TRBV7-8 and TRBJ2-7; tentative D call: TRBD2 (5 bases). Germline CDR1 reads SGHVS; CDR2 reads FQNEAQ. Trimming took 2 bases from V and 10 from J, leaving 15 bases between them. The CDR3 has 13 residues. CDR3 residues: CASSLSQDSKQYF. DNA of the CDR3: TGTGCCAGCAGCTTAAGTCAGGACTCGAAACAGTACTTC.

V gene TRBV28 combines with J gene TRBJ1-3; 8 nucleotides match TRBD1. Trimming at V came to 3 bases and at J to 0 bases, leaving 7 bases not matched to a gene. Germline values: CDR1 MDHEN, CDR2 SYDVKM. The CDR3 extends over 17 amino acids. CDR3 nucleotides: TGTGCCAGCAGTTTCGGGACAGGTTCCCTCTCTGGAAACACCATATATTTT. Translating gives CASSFGTGSLSGNTIYF.

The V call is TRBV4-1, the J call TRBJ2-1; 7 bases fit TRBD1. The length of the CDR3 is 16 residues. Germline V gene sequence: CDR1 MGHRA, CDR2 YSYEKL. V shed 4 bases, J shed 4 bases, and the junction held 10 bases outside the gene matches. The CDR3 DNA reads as TGCGCCAGCAGCCTTCTCCCGGGACAGACTTACAATGAGCAGTTCTTC. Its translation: CASSLLPGQTYNEQFF.

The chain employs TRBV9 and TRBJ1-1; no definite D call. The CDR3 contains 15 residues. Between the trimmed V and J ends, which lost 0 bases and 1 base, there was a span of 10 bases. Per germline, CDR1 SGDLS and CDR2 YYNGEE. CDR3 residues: CASSVVGRGNTEAFF. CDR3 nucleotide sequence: TGTGCCAGCAGCGTAGTAGGTCGGGGGAACACTGAAGCTTTCTTT.

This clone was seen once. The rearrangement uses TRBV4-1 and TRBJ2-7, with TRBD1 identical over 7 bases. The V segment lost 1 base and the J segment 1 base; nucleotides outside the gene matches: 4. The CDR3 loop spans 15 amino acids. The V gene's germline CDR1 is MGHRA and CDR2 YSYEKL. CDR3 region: CASSQVSRGSYEQYF. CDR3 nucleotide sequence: TGCGCCAGCAGCCAAGTGTCCAGGGGGTCCTACGAGCAGTACTTC.

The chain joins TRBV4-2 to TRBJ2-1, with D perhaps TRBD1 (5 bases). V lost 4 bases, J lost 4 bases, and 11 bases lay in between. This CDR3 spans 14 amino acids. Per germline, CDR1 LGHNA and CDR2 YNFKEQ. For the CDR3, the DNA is TGTGCCAGCAGCCCACCAAACAGGTACAATGAGCAGTTCTTC. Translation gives CASSPPNRYNEQFF.

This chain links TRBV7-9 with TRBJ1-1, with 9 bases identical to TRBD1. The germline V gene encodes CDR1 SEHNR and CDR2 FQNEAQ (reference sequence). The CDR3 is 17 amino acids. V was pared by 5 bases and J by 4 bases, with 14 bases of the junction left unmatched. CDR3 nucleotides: TGTGCCAGCAGCGCACCGGGACAGGGATTTGGGTTCACTGAAGCTTTCTTT. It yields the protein CASSAPGQGFGFTEAFF.

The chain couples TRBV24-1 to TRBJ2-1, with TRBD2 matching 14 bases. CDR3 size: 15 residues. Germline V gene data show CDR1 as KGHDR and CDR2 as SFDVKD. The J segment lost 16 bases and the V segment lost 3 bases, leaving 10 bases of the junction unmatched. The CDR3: CATSDRSTSGGAEFF. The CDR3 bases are TGTGCCACCAGTGATCGCTCGACTAGCGGGGGGGCGGAATTCTTC.

In DNA form, the CDR3 reads TGCAGTGCCTCCACAGATACGCAGTATTTT. This sequence encodes CSASTDTQYF. This rearrangement joins TRBV20-1 to TRBJ2-3, with D unclear. Trimming stripped 6 bases from V and 2 bases from J, with 3 bases between. CDR3 size: 10 residues. Germline CDR1 DFQATT, CDR2 SNEGSKA (reference sequence).

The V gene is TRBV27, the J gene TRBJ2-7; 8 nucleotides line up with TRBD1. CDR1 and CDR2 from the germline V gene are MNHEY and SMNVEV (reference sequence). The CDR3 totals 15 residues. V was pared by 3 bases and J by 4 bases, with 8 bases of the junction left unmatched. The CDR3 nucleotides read TGTGCCAGCAGTTTGAGCGGACAGGGACATTACGAGCAGTACTTC. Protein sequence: CASSLSGQGHYEQYF.

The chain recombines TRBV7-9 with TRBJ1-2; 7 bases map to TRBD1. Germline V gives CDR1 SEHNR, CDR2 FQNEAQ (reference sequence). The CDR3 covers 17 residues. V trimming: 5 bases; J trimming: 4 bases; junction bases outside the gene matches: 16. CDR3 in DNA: TGTGCCAGCAGCCCGAACTGGGACAGTCCCGGGATCTATGGCTACACCTTC. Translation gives CASSPNWDSPGIYGYTF.

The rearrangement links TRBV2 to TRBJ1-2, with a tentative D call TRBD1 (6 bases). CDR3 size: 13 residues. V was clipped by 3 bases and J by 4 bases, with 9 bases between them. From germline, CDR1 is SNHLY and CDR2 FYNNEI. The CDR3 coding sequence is TGTGCCAGCAGTGACCGACAGGTCTATGGCTACACCTTC. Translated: CASSDRQVYGYTF.

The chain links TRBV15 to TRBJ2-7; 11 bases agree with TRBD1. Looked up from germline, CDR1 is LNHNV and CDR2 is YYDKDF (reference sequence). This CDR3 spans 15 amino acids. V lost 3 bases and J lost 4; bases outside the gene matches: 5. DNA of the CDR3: TGTGCCACCAGCAGCTCCGGGACAGGGGGTTACGAGCAGTACTTC. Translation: CATSSSGTGGYEQYF.